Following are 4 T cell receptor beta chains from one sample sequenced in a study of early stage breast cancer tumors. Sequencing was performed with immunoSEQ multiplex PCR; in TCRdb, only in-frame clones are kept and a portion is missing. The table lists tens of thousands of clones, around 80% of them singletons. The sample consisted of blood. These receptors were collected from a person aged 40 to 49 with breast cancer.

CDR3: CASRRTPGTSGLTDTQYF. In DNA, the CDR3 is TGTGCCAGCAGGAGAACACCCGGGACTAGCGGTCTCACAGATACGCAGTATTTT. The chain employs TRBV7-8 and TRBJ2-3; 11 bases match TRBD2. The germline V gene has CDR1 SGHVS and CDR2 FQNEAQ. J gave up 2 bases and V 6 bases, and 13 bases lay outside the gene matches. The CDR3 spans 18 residues.

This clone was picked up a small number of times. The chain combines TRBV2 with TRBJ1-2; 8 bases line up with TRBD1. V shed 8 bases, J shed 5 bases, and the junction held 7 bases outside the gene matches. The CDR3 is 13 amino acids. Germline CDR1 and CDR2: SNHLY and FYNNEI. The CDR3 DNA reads TGTGCCAGCGGAGGACAGGGACCTTATGGCTACACCTTC. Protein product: CASGGQGPYGYTF.

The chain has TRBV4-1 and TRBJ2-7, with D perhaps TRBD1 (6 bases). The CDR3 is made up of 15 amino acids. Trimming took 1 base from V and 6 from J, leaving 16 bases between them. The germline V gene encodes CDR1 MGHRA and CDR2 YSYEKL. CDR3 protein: CASSQAFGGFGEQYF. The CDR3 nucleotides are TGCGCCAGCAGCCAAGCTTTTGGGGGCTTTGGCGAGCAGTACTTC.

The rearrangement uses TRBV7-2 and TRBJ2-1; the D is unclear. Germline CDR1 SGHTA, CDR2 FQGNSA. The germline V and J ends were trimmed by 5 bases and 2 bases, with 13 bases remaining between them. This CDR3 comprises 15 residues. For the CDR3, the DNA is TGTGCCAGCAGCGCAGGTGGGTCAACCTACAATGAGCAGTTCTTC. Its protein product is CASSAGGSTYNEQFF.